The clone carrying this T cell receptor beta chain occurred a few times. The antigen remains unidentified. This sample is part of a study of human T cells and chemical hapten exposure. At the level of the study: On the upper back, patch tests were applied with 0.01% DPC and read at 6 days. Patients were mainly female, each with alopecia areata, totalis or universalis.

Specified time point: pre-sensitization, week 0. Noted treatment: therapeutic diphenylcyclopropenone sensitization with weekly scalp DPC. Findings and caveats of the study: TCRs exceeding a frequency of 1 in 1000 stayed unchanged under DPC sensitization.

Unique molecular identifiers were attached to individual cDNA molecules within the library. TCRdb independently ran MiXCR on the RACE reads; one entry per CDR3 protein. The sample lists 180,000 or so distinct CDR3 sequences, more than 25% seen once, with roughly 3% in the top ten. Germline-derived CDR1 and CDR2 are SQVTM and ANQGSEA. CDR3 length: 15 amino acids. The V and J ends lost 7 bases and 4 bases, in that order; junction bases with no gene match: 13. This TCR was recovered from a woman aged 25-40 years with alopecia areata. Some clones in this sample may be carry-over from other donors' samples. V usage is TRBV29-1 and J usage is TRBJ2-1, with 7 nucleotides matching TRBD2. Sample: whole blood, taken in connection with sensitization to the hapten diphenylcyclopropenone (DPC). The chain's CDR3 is CSGDPGAGSYNEQFF. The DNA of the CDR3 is TGCAGCGGCGACCCAGGAGCGGGGTCTTACAATGAGCAGTTCTTC.